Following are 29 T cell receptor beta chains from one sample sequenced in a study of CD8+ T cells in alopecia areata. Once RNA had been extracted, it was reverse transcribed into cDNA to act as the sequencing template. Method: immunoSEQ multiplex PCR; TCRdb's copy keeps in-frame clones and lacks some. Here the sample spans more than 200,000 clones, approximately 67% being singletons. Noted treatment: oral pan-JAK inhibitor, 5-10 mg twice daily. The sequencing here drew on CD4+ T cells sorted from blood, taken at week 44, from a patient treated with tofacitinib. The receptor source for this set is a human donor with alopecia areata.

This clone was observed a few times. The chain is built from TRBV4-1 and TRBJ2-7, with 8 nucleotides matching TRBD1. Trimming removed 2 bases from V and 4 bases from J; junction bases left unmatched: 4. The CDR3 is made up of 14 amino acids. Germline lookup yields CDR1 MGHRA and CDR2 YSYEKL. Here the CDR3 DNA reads TGCGCCAGCAGCCAACCCTGGACAGGGTACGAGCAGTACTTC. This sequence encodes CASSQPWTGYEQYF.

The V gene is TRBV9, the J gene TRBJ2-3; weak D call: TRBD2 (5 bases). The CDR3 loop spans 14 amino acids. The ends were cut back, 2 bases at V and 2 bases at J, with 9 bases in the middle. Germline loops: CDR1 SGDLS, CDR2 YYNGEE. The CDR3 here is CASSVEGYTDTQYF. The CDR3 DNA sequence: TGTGCCAGCAGCGTTGAGGGTTACACAGATACGCAGTATTTT.

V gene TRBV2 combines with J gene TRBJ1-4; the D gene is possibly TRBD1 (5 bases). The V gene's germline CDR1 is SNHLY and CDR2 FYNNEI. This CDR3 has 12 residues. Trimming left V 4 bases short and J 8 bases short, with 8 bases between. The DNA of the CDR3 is TGTGCCAGCAGTGTGGAGGGGGAAAAACTGTTTTTT. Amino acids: CASSVEGEKLFF.

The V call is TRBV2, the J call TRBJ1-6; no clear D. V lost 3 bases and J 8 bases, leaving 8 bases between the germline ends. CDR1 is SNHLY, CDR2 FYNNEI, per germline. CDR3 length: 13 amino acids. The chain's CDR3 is CASSDRRDSPLHF. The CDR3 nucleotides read TGTGCCAGCAGTGACAGGCGGGATTCACCCCTCCACTTT.

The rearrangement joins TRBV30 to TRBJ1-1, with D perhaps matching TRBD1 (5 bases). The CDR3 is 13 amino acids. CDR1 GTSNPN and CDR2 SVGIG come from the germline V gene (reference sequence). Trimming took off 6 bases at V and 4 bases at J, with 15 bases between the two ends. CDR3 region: CACRRLGGTEAFF. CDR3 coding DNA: TGTGCCTGTCGCCGCCTTGGGGGCACTGAAGCTTTCTTT.

In DNA, the CDR3 is TGTGCCTGCGAACCCCCGAGCTCCTACAATGAGCAGTTCTTC. Its translation is CACEPPSSYNEQFF. The V and J genes are TRBV30 and TRBJ2-1; no reliable D call. There are 14 residues in the CDR3. From germline, CDR1 is GTSNPN and CDR2 SVGIG (reference sequence). V lost 6 bases to trimming and J lost 0 bases, with 12 bases between them.

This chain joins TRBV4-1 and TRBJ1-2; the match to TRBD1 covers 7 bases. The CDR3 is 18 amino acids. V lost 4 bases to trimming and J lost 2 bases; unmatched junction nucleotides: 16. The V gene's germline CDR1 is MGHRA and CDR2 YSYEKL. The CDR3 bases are TGCGCCAGCAGCCCCCCTTTAATGACAGGGAAGTTCAACTATGGCTACACCTTC. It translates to CASSPPLMTGKFNYGYTF.

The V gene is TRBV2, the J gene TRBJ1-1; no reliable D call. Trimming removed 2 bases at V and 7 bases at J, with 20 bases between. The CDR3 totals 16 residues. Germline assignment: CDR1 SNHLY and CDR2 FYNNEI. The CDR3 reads CASSEKVAVAALEAFF. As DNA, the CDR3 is TGTGCCAGCAGTGAAAAGGTTGCAGTGGCAGCCCTTGAAGCTTTCTTT. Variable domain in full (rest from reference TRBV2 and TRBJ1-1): EPEVTQTPSHQVTQMGQEVILRCVPISNHLYFYWYRQILGQKVEFLVSFYNNEISEKSEIFDDQFSVERPDGSNFTLKIRSTKLEDSAMYFCASSEKVAVAALEAFFGQGTRLTVV.

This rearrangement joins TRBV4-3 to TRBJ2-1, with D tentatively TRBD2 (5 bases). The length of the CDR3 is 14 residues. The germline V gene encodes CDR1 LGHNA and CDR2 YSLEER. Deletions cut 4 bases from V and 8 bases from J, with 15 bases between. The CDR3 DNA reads TGCGCCAGCAGCCTAGAGGCTTCCGGGGATGAGCAGTTCTTC. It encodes CASSLEASGDEQFF.

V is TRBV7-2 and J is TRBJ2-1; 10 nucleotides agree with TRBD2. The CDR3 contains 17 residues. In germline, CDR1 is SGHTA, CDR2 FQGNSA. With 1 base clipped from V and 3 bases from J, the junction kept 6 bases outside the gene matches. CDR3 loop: CASSLESASGGYNEQFF. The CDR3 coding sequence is TGTGCCAGCAGCTTAGAGTCGGCTAGCGGGGGCTACAATGAGCAGTTCTTC.

CDR3 sequence reads: CASSPGLVQETQYF. CDR3 coding DNA: TGTGCCAGCTCACCAGGACTAGTCCAAGAGACCCAGTACTTC. V gene TRBV18 combines with J gene TRBJ2-5; 7 positions agree with TRBD2. The CDR3 has 14 residues. V dropped 2 bases and J dropped 1; count of bases not matched to a gene: 1. Germline CDR1 and CDR2: KGHSH and LQKENI.

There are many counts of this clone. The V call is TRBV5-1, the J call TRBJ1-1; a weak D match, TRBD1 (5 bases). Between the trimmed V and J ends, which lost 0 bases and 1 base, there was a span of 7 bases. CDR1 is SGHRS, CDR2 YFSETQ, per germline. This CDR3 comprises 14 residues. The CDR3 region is CASSLDRKNTEAFF. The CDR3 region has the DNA TGCGCCAGCAGCTTGGACAGGAAGAACACTGAAGCTTTCTTT. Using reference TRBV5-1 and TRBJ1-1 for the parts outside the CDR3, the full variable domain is KAGVTQTPRYLIKTRGQQVTLSCSPISGHRSVSWYQQTPGQGLQFLFEYFSETQRNKGNFPGRFSGRQFSNSRSEMNVSTLELGDSALYLCASSLDRKNTEAFFGQGTRLTVV.

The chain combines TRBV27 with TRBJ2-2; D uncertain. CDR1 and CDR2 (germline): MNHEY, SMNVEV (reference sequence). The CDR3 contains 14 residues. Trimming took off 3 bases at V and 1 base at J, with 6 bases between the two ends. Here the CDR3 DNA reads TGTGCCAGCAGTTTCGGTTGGAACACCGGGGAGCTGTTTTTT. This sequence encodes CASSFGWNTGELFF.

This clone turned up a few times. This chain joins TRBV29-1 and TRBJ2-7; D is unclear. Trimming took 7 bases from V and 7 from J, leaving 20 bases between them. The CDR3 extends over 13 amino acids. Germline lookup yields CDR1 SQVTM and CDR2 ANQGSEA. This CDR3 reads CSAGQGPVREQYF. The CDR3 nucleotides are TGCAGCGCTGGCCAAGGACCAGTGAGGGAGCAGTACTTC.

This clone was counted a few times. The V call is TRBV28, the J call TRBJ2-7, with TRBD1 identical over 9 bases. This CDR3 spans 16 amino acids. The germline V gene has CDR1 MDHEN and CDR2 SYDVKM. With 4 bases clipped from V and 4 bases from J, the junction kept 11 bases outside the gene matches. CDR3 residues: CASSWTNTGQGYEQYF. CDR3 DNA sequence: TGTGCCAGCAGTTGGACAAATACGGGACAGGGTTACGAGCAGTACTTC.

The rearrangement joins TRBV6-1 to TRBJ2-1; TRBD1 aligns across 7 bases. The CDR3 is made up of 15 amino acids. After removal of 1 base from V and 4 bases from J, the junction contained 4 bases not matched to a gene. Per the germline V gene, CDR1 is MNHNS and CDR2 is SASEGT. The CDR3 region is CASSEGPGQYNEQFF. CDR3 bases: TGTGCCAGCAGTGAAGGACCGGGACAGTACAATGAGCAGTTCTTC.

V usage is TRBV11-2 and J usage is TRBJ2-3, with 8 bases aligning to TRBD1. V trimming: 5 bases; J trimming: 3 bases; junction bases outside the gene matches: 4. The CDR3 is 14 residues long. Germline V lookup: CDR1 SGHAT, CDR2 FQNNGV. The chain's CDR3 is CASSLRGQTDTQYF. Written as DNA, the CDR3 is TGTGCCAGCAGCCTCAGGGGGCAGACAGATACGCAGTATTTT.

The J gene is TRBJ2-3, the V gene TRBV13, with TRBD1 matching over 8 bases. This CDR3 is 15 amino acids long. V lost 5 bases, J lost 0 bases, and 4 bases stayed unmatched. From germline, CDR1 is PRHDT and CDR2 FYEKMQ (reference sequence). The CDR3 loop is CASSTRTGSTDTQYF. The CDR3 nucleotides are TGTGCCAGCAGCACCCGGACAGGGAGCACAGATACGCAGTATTTT.

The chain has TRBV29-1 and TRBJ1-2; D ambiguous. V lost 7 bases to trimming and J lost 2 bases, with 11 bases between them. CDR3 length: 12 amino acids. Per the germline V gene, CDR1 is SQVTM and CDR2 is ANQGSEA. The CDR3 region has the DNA TGCAGCGGCGTGAACCAAAACTATGGCTACACCTTC. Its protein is CSGVNQNYGYTF.

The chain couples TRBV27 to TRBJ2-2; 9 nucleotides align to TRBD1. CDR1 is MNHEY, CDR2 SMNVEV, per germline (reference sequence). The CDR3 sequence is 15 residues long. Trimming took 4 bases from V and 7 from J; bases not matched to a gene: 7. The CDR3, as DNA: TGTGCCAGCAGTTACACCTGGACAGGGGTCGGGGAGCTGTTTTTT. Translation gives CASSYTWTGVGELFF.

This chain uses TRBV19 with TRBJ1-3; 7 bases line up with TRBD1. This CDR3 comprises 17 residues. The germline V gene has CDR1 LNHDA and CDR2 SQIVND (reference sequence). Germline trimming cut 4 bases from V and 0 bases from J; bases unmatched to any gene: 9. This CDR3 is CASSTVGTASSGNTIYF. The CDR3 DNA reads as TGTGCCAGTAGTACCGTTGGGACAGCGAGCTCTGGAAACACCATATATTTT.

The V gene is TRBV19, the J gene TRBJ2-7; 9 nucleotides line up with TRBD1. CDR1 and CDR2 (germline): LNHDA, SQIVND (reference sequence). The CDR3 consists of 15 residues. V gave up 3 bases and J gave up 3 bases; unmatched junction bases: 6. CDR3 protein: CASSIGQGIHYEQYF. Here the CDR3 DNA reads TGTGCCAGTAGTATCGGACAGGGGATACACTACGAGCAGTACTTC. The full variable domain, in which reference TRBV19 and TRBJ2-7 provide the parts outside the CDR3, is DGGITQSPKYLFRKEGQNVTLSCEQNLNHDAMYWYRQDPGQGLRLIYYSQIVNDFQKGDIAEGYSVSREKKESFPLTVTSAQKNPTAFYLCASSIGQGIHYEQYFGPGTRLTVT.

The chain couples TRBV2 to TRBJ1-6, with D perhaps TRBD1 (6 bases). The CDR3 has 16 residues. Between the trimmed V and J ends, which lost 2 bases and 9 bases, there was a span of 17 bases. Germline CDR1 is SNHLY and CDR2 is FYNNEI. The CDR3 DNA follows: TGTGCCAGCAGTGAATCCGTATCGGGACAAGGTTCACCCCTCCACTTT. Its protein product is CASSESVSGQGSPLHF.

CDR3 in amino acids: CASSLGGKEPQHF. CDR3 DNA: TGTGCCAGCAGCTTAGGTGGTAAGGAGCCCCAGCATTTT. V and J are TRBV11-3 and TRBJ1-5; no firm D call. The CDR3 is made up of 13 amino acids. Deletions cut 1 base from V and 8 bases from J, with 9 bases between. Germline CDR1 reads SGHNT; CDR2 reads YENEEA.

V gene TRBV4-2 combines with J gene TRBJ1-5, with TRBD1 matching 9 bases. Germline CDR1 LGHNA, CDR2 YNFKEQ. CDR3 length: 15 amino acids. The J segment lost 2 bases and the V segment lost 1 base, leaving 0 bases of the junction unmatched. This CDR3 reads CASSQGTGGNQPQHF. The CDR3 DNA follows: TGTGCCAGCAGCCAAGGGACAGGGGGCAATCAGCCCCAGCATTTT.

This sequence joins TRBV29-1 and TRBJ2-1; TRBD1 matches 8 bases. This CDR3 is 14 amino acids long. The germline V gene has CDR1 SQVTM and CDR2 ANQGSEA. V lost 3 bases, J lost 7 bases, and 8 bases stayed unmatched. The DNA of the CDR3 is TGCAGCGTTGATCATCAGGGGGCAGGGAATGAGCAGTTCTTC. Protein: CSVDHQGAGNEQFF.

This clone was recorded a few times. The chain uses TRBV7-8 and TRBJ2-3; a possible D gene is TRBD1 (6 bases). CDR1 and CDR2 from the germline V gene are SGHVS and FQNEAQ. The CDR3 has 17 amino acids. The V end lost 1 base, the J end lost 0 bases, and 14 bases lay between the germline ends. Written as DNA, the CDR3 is TGTGCCAGCAGCTTAGTTGAAGGACAGATTAGCACAGATACGCAGTATTTT. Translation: CASSLVEGQISTDTQYF.

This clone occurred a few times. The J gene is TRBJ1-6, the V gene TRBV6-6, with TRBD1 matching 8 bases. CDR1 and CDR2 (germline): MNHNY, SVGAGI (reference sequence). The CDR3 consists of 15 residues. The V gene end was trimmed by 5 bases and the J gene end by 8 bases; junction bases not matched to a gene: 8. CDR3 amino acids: CASSVTGTGDSPLHF. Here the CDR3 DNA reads TGTGCCAGCAGTGTTACCGGGACAGGCGATTCACCCCTCCACTTT.

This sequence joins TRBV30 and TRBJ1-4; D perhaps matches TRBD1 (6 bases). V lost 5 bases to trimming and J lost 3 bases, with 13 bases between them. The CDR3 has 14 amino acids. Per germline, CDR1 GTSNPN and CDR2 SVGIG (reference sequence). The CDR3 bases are TGTGCCTGGTCGCACTGGACAGCTAATGAAAAACTGTTTTTT. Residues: CAWSHWTANEKLFF.